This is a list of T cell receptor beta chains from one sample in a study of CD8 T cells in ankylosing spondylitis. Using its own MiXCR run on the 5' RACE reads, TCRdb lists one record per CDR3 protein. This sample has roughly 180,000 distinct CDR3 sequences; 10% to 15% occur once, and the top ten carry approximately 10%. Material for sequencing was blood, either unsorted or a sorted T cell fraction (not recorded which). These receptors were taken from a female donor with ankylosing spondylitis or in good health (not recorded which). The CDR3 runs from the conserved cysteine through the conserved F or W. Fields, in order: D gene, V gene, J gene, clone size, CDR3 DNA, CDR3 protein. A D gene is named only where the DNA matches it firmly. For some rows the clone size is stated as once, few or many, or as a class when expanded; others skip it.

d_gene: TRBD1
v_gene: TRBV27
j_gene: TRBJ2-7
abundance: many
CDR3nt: TGTGCCAGCAGTATCACGGGACAGGGAATCTCGTACGAGCAGTACTTC
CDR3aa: CASSITGQGISYEQYF

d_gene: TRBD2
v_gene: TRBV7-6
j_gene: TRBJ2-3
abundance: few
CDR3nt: TGTGCCAGCACCCAGCGGGAGAGCACAGATACGCAGTATTTT
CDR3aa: CASTQRESTDTQYF

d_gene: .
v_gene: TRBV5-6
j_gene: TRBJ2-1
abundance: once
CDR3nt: TGTGTCTACTCCAGGGGAGGGAATGAGCAGTTCTTC
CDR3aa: CVYSRGGNEQFF

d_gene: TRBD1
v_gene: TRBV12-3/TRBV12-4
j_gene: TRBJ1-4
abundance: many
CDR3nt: TGTGCCAGCAGTTGGGGGACAGCTAATGAAAAACTGTTTTTT
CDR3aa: CASSWGTANEKLFF

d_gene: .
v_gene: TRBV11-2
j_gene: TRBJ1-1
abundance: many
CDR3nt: TGTGCCAGCAGCTTGTCTTCGATGGACACTGAAGCTTTCTTT
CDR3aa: CASSLSSMDTEAFF

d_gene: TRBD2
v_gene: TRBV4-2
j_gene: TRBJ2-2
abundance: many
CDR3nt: TGTGCCAGCAGCCCGACTAGCTCGAACACCGGGGAGCTGTTTTTT
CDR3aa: CASSPTSSNTGELFF

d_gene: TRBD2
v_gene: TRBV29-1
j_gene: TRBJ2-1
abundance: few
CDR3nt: TGCAGCTTCTGCTCGGCGGGAGGGTTTTACAATGAGCAGTTCTTC
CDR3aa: CSFCSAGGFYNEQFF

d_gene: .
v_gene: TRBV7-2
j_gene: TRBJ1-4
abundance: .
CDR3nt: TGTGCCAGCAGCTTAACAGGGAGGACAACTAATGAAAAACTGTTTTTT
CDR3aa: CASSLTGRTTNEKLFF

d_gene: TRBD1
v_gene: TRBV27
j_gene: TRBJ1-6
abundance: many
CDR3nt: TGTGCCAGCAGTTTTAGGGACAGTAATTCACCCCTCCACTTT
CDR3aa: CASSFRDSNSPLHF

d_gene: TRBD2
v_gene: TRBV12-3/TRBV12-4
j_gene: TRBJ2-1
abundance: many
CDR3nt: TGTGCCAGCAGTTTCACTAGCGGGAGTCTCAATGAGCAGTTCTTC
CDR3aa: CASSFTSGSLNEQFF

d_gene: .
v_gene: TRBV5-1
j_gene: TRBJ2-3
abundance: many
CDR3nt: TGCGCCAGCAGGTCAGACACAGATACGCAGTATTTT
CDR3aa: CASRSDTDTQYF

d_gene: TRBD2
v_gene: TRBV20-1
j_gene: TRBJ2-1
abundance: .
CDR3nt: TGCTGCGCCCTCGGAGCGCTAGCGGGAGTTCCCGATGAGCAGTTCTTC
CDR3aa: CCALGALAGVPDEQFF

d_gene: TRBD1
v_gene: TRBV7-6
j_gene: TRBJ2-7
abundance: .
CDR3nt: TGTGCCAGCAGGTCCGGGACAGGGGGCGCGGGAGGGTTTGAGCAGTACTTC
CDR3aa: CASRSGTGGAGGFEQYF

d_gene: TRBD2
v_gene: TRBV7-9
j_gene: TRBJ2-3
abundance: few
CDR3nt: TGTGCCAGCAGCTCCACTGGACTAGGGGTTAGCACAGATACGCAGTATTTT
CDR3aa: CASSSTGLGVSTDTQYF

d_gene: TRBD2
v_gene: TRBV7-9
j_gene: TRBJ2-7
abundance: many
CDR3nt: TGTGCCAGCAGCACGCCCGGGACTAGTACATACGAGCAGTACTTC
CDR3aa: CASSTPGTSTYEQYF

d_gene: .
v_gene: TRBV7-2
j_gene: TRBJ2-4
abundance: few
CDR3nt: TGTGCCAGCAGCTTCGAACTAGCCAAAAACATTCAGTACTTC
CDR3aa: CASSFELAKNIQYF

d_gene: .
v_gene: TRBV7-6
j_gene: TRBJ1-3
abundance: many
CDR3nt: TGTGCCAGCAGCCTGGGAGGAAACACCATATATTTT
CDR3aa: CASSLGGNTIYF

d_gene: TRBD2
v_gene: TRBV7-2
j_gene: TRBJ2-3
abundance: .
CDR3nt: TGTGCCAGCAGCTCAGCCGGGACTAGCGGGGGTTGGGGCACAGATACGCAGTATTTT
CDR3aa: CASSSAGTSGGWGTDTQYF

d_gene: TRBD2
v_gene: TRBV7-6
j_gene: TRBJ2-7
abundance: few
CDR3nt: TGTGCCAGCAGCTCATCAAAAGGGGGACTAGCGGACCTCTACGAGCAGTACTTC
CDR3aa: CASSSSKGGLADLYEQYF

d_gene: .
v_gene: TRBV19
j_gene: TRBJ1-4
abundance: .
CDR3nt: TGTGCCAGTTCGTCCGGGACACAGAATGAAAAACTGTTTTTT
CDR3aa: CASSSGTQNEKLFF

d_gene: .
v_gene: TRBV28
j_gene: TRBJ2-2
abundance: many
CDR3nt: TGTGCCAGCAGTTTATCGGGTTCGAGAACGGGGGAGCTGTTTTTT
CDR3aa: CASSLSGSRTGELFF

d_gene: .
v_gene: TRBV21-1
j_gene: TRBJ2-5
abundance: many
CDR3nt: TGTGCCAGCAGCCTTTATCCCTTGGTGGCAGGGCCTACGGAGACCCAGTACTTC
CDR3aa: CASSLYPLVAGPTETQYF

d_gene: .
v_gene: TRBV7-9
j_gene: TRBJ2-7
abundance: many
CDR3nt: TGTGCCAGCAGCTTTCGGGTCTCGCTCCCCTACGAGCAGTACTTC
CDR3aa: CASSFRVSLPYEQYF

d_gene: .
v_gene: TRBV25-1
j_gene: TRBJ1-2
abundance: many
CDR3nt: TGTGCCAGCAGTTCCGATTCCCGGGACATTAATGGCTACACCTTC
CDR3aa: CASSSDSRDINGYTF

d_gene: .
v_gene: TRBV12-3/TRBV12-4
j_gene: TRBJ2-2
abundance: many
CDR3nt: TGTGCCAGCAGTTTTCAGGGGACGAACACCGGGGAGCTGTTTTTT
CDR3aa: CASSFQGTNTGELFF

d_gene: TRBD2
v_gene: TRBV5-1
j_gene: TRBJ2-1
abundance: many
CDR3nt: TGCGCCAGCAGCCTGACTAGCGGTACCTACAATGAGCAGTTCTTC
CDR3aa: CASSLTSGTYNEQFF

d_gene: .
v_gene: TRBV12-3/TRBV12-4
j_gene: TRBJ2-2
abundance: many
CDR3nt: TGTGCCAGCAGGTCAGACAGGGACTTGGAGCTGAACACCGGGGAGCTGTTTTTT
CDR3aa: CASRSDRDLELNTGELFF

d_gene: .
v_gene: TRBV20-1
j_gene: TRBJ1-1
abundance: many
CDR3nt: TGCAGTGCTAAAGCCTCGGGGGTGAACACTGAAGCTTTCTTT
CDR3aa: CSAKASGVNTEAFF

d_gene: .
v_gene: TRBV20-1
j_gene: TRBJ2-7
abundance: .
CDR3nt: TGCAGTGCAAAGGGGGGACCCACCCGGCCCTACGAGCAGTACTTC
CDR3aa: CSAKGGPTRPYEQYF

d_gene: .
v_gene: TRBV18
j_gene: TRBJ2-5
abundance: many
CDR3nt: TGTGCCAGCTCACCATCCTGGCCTATAGGAGAGACCCAGTACTTC
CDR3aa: CASSPSWPIGETQYF

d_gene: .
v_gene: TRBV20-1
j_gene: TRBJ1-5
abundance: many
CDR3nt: TGCAGTGCTAGAGTCTCGGCTATCGAGGAGCCCCAGCATTTT
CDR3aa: CSARVSAIEEPQHF

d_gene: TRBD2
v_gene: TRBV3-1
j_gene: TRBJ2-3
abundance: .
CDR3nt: TGTGCCAGCAGCCAAAAAGGTACTAGCGGGTCTTCTAGCACAGATACGCAGTATTTT
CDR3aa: CASSQKGTSGSSSTDTQYF